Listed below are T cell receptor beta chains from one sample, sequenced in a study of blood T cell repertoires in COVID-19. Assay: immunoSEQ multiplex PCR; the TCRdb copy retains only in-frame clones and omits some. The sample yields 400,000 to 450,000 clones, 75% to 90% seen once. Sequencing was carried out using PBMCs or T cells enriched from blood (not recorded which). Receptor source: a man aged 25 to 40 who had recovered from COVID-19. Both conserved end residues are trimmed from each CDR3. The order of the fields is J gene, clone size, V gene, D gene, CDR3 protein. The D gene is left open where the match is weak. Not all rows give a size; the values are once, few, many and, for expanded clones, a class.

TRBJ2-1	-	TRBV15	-	ATRGGSSYNEQF
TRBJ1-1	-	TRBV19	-	ASSIAPGMNTEAF
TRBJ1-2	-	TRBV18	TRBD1	ASSPLVSGQGNGYT
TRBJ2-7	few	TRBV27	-	ASSLSGRGLYEQY
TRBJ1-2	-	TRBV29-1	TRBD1	SGDRGNYGYT
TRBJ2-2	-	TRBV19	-	ASRDNIGLGGARELF
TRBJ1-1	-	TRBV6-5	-	ASRYYSGSRTEAF
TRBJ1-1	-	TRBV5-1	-	ASKVTTANTEAF
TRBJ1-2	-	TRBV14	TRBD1	ASSHRQGGVYGYT
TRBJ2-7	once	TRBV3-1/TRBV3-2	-	ASSQDLGSGEQY
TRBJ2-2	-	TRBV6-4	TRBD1	ASSRQGDTGELF
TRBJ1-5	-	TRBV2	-	ASSEFSTVNQPQH
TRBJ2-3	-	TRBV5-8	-	ASSPSTDTQY
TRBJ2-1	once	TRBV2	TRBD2	ASSEELAGPSSYNEQF
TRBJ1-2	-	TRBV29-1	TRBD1	SVEDEGTGYGYT
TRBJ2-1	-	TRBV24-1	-	ATSKVRAPLGDEQF
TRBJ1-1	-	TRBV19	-	ASRGRQISNTEAF
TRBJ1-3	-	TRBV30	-	AWSVRDTIY
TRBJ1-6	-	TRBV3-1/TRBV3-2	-	ASSQVSGWSYNSPLH
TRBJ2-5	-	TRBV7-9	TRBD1	ASSLAPTGGVGETQY
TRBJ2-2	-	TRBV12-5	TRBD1	ASEGQSFPSTGELF
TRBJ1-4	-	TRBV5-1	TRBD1	ASSLSGGGRNEKLF
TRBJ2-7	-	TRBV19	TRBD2	ASRRLAGRDEQY
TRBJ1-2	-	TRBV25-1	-	ASSESPAAYGYT
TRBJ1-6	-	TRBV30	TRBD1	ACSGTDYSPLH
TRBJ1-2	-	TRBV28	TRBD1	ASSSSPGTGRYT
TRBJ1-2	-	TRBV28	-	ASSFRSYGYT
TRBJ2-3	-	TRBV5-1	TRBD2	ASSLGAGEGDTQY
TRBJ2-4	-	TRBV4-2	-	ASSQAEGSGNIQY
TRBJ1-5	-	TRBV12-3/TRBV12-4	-	ASGPVNQPQH
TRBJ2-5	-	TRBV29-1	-	SVETPGETQY
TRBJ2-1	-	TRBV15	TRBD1	ATSGRDRDYNEQF
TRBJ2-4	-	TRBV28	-	ASSPGGRTKNIQY
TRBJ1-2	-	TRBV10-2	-	ASSEPYRGWDGYT
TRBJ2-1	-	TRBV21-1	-	ASSKALTGGAYEQF
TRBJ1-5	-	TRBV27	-	ASSTTAANQPQH
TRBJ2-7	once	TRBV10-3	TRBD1	AIRPGTGGYEQY
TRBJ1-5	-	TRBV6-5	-	ASSLTRINQPQH